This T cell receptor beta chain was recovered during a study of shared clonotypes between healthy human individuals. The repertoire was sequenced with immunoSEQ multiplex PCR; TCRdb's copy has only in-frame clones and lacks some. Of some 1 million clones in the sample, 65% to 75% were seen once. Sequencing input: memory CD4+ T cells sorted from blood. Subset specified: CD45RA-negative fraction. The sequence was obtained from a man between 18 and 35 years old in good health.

CDR3 residues: CALGRRTSMNTEAFF. The CDR3 region has the DNA TGTGCGCTCGGTAGGAGGACTTCCATGAACACTGAAGCTTTCTTT. V is TRBV28 and J is TRBJ1-1; D is unclear. This CDR3 is built from 15 residues. Germline V gives CDR1 MDHEN, CDR2 SYDVKM.